This T cell receptor (beta chain) came from a study of T cells in Graves' hyperthyroidism and ophthalmopathy (dated by TCRdb to about 2019). Broadly, across the study: TCR V-J signatures able to tell the groups apart were searched for in a discovery cohort of 100 patients, of whom about 40 had Graves' ophthalmopathy and 55 to 60 had stable Graves' hyperthyroidism. The study also compared thyroid tissue and blood T-cell repertoires from over 5 Graves' hyperthyroidism patients. Prospective prediction of ophthalmopathy was tested in an independent validation cohort consisting of 18 to 20 hyperthyroidism patients and around 17 patients who later progressed to ophthalmopathy. The 75 to 100 discovery patients were divided at random into training and test sets in a 7:3 ratio. The paper describes TCR Vbeta CDR3 sequencing of more than 120 peripheral blood samples, made up of 40 to 45 ophthalmopathy patients, 70 to 80 hyperthyroidism patients and 17 progressor patients. After blood sampling, hyperthyroidism patients were treated with methimazole at a starting dose of 30 mg daily, and ophthalmopathy patients were treated with high-dose intravenous methylprednisolone. Broad study findings and their caveats: In validation, progression to ophthalmopathy was predicted by the model with 70.59% sensitivity and 72.22% specificity, a median of 6.5 months before onset. A model built on a 13 V-J signature distinguished ophthalmopathy from stable hyperthyroidism, reaching around 90% sensitivity and 81.08% specificity in cross-validation and 80%/75% in testing. Sample size was not statistically predetermined, and blinding of investigators to group allocation was not performed. Blood samples also contained most of the expanded thyroid clonotypes (frequency above 0.001), which suggests that blood repertoires may reflect thyroid immune responses.

Exclusion was applied to patients with uncontrolled infections, other autoimmune diseases, pregnancy or lactation. Diagnoses relied on clinical symptoms, serum thyroxine and TRAb, thyroid ultrasound and orbital computed tomography. Total RNA was extracted with Trizol reagent, and quality was checked on an Agilent 2100 Bioanalyzer. Amplification of TCR beta CDR3 regions was carried out from RNA transcripts. For the first round of RT-PCR on the TCR CDR3, the HTBI primer set was used together with the Qiagen OneStep RT-PCR kit. The libraries were constructed in a second round of multiplex PCR and then size-selected and purified. Sequencing of the libraries was done on an Illumina HiSeq2000 using paired-end 100 bp reads. On the authors' methods: SOAPnuke was used to process the raw data, removing reads that contained adapters or uncalled bases, had a mean Phred below 15, or lacked an exact match to the constant primer or identifier. High-quality paired reads were merged using COPE v1.2.5, and each unique nucleotide sequence was defined as a clonotype. Clonotypes were aligned to IMGT TRBV, TRBD and TRBJ reference segments using MiTCR v1.1. Only V-J combinations with frequency above 0.0001, covering about 99% of repertoires, were analysed. A TCS score was defined as the ratio between F50 (clonal expansion) and ExV (chaos), using BLOSUM62-based TCRdist between CDR3 peptides within each V-J. Welch's t-statistics and random forest reduced fewer than 600 V-J features to some 14, which were used in a naive Bayes classifier (R e1071). The Morisita-Horn index was used to measure how similar the thyroid and blood repertoires were. TCRdb took the public reads, trimmed them with fastp at Q25, ran MiXCR for clone calling and kept in-frame beta chains. Rows merge per CDR3 protein into single entries with the most common DNA and genes. The V and J calls shown here were made by TCRdb, not taken from the authors' results. The sample contains roughly 570,000 distinct CDR3 sequences, about half of them found a single time. The ten largest account for roughly 19% of the sample.

The table lists this clonotype with a few counts. It has no known antigen specificity. Nothing much larger sits one base from this clone, and base qualities are not available. The CDR3, from cysteine to phenylalanine, totals 14 residues. Only CDR3 DNA remains: 42 bases, in frame from the first base. V is shortened by 0 bases, J by 7 bases, and the region joining them spans 7 bases. CDR1 and CDR2 are drawn from the germline V gene: SGHDN, FVKESK. This clonotype was obtained from an adult woman with Graves' disease, either hyperthyroidism or ophthalmopathy (not recorded which). Sequenced sample: peripheral blood or thyroid tissue (not recorded which). The rearranged chain carries TRBV14 and TRBJ1-6; tentative D gene TRBD1, with 5 bases matching. For the CDR3, the sequence is CASSQETANSPLHF. The sequenced DNA is TGTGCCAGCAGCCAAGAGACAGCAAATTCACCCCTCCACTTT. With the portions outside the CDR3 filled from the reference TRBV14 and TRBJ1-6 genes, the complete variable region becomes EAGVTQFPSHSVIEKGQTVTLRCDPISGHDNLYWYRRVMGKEIKFLLHFVKESKQDESGMPNNRFLAERTGGTYSTLKVQPAELEDSGVYFCASSQETANSPLHFGNGTRLTVT.